Sequencing of this T cell receptor beta chain was carried out in a study of cytomegalovirus exposure and HLA in healthy donors. Overall study: The 120 or so validation repertoires used a platform that matched the one used for the approximately 690 first-cohort repertoires, as a later analysis reported. Overall study findings and caveats: Reportedly, cytomegalovirus status was diagnosed with high sensitivity and specificity. Three chains linked to CMV were shown in vitro to be specific for CMV antigens.

As for this clone: The antigen is unknown.

The donors were part of the validation cohort, which consisted of roughly 110 subjects and was separate from the first cohort of about 720 subjects. CDR3 size: 12 residues. The V gene lost 4 bases and the J gene lost 5 bases, with 9 bases spanning the gap. The V gene's germline CDR1 is SGDLS and CDR2 YYNGEE. Assay used: immunoSEQ multiplex PCR; TCRdb lists only in-frame clones, some missing. The sample lists over 120,000 clones; 89% were seen once. The sequenced sample was PBMCs. V gene TRBV9 combines with J gene TRBJ1-1; D unclear. The TCR originated in a woman aged 18-35 years in good health and CMV-seropositive. The CDR3 sequence is CASSNPRTEAFF. In nucleotides, the CDR3 is TGTGCCAGCAGCAACCCGAGGACTGAAGCTTTCTTT.